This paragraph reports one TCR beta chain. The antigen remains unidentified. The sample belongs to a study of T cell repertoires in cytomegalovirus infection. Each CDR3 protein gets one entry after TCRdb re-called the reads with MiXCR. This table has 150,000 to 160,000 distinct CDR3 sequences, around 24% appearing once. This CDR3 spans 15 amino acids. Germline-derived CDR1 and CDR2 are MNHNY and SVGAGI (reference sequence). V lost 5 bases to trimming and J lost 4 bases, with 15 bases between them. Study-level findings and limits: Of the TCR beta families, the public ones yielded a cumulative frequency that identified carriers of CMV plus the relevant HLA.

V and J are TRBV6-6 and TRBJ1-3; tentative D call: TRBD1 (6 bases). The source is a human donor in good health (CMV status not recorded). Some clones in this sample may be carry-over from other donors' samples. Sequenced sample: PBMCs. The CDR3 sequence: CASSKAGAKGNTIYF. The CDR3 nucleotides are TGTGCCAGCAGTAAGGCGGGGGCCAAGGGAAACACCATATATTTT.